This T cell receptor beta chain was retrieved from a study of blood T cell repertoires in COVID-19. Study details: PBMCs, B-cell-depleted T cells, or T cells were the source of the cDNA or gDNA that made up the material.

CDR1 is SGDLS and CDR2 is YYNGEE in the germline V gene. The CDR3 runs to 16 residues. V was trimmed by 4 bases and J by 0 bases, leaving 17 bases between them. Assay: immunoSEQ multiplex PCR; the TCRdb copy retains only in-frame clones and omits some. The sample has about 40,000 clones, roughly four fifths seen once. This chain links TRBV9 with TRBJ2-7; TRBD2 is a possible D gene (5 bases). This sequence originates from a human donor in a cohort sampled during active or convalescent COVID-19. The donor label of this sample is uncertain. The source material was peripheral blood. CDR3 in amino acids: CASSPYILVSSYEQYF. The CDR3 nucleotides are TGTGCCAGCAGCCCATACATACTAGTTAGCTCCTACGAGCAGTACTTC.